The 10 T cell receptor beta chains listed next were all sequenced from one sample in a study of T cells in tumors after PD-1 blockade. This table comes from immunoSEQ multiplex PCR, and its TCRdb copy is limited to in-frame clones, with some not included. The data show tens of thousands of clones, about three quarters seen once. The material was PBMCs, obtained before anti-PD-1 treatment. These receptors came from a human donor with basal cell carcinoma.

The CDR3 DNA reads as TGCGCCAGCAGCCAAGCCAGCGGGAGGGATACGCAGTATTTT. Translation gives CASSQASGRDTQYF. The chain combines TRBV4-1 with TRBJ2-3; 9 bases fit TRBD2. Per germline, CDR1 MGHRA and CDR2 YSYEKL. With 1 base clipped from V and 6 bases from J, the junction kept 2 bases outside the gene matches. The CDR3 spans 14 residues.

V gene TRBV14 combines with J gene TRBJ1-1; unclear D gene. V was cut by 2 bases and J by 5 bases, with 9 bases left in between. The CDR3 is 13 amino acids. Germline loops: CDR1 SGHDN, CDR2 FVKESK. CDR3 DNA: TGTGCCAGCAGCCAATACACGGGGACTGAAGCTTTCTTT. This encodes CASSQYTGTEAFF.

The chain joins TRBV7-9 to TRBJ1-2; unclear D gene. The CDR3 sequence is 15 residues long. Trimming shortened V by 4 bases and J by 0 bases, and 12 bases separated the two germline ends. Germline CDR1 SEHNR, CDR2 FQNEAQ (reference sequence). CDR3: CASSSTYTPNYGYTF. CDR3 nucleotides: TGTGCCAGCAGCTCCACCTACACCCCTAACTATGGCTACACCTTC.

This clone has a handful of counts. This chain links TRBV5-1 with TRBJ2-3, with 8 nucleotides matching TRBD2. V lost 4 bases, J lost 2 bases, and 6 bases stayed unmatched. Germline V gives CDR1 SGHRS, CDR2 YFSETQ. The CDR3 runs to 15 residues. The CDR3 DNA follows: TGCGCCAGCAGCCTGAGCGGGGGCTTCACAGATACGCAGTATTTT. This translates into CASSLSGGFTDTQYF.

The chain combines TRBV7-2 with TRBJ2-7; 9 nucleotides align to TRBD1. J lost 6 bases, V lost 1 base, and 7 bases had no gene match. This CDR3 spans 15 amino acids. CDR1 SGHTA and CDR2 FQGNSA come from the germline V gene. CDR3 sequence (DNA): TGTGCCAGCAGCTTAGGGCCACAGGGGGCGAGCGAGCAGTACTTC. The encoded protein is CASSLGPQGASEQYF.

V and J are TRBV18 and TRBJ2-7; D ambiguous. Per germline, CDR1 KGHSH and CDR2 LQKENI. There are 14 residues in the CDR3. Trimming shortened V by 5 bases and J by 2 bases, and 13 bases separated the two germline ends. The CDR3 region has the DNA TGTGCCAGCTCATTAACCGACGGTCCCTACGAGCAGTACTTC. Translated: CASSLTDGPYEQYF.

The V and J genes are TRBV5-1 and TRBJ2-3, with D perhaps TRBD2 (6 bases). This CDR3 has 15 residues. V lost 0 bases and J lost 1, with 9 bases in between. From germline, CDR1 is SGHRS and CDR2 YFSETQ. The CDR3: CASSLGRGGTDTQYF. The CDR3, as DNA: TGCGCCAGCAGCTTGGGGAGGGGAGGCACAGATACGCAGTATTTT.

The CDR3 DNA reads TGTGCCAGCAGCGATACTAGCGGGGGGGCTAGCACAGATACGCAGTATTTT. Translated: CASSDTSGGASTDTQYF. V gene TRBV5-4 combines with J gene TRBJ2-3; 13 bases agree with TRBD2. The junction had 5 bases not matched to a gene; V was cut back by 4 bases and J by 0 bases. CDR3 length: 17 residues. From germline, CDR1 is SGHNT and CDR2 YYREEE (reference sequence).

This clone was observed once. The V and J genes are TRBV2 and TRBJ2-1; 16 bases are shared with TRBD2. The CDR3 extends over 14 amino acids. Germline values: CDR1 SNHLY, CDR2 FYNNEI. The ends lost 7 bases at V and 13 bases at J; junction bases unmatched: 7. The CDR3 region has the DNA TGTGCCAGCAATCCGGGACTAGCGGGGGGGCAACAGTTCTTC. Its translation is CASNPGLAGGQQFF.

The gene calls are TRBV3-1 (or the pseudogene TRBV3-2) and TRBJ2-3, with TRBD2 matching over 9 bases. This CDR3 contains 15 residues. Germline V lookup: CDR1 LGHDT, CDR2 YNNKEL (reference sequence). Trimming took 4 bases from V and 3 from J; bases not matched to a gene: 5. The CDR3 region is CASSRAGGLTDTQYF. The CDR3 nucleotides are TGTGCCAGCAGCCGAGCGGGGGGCTTAACAGATACGCAGTATTTT.